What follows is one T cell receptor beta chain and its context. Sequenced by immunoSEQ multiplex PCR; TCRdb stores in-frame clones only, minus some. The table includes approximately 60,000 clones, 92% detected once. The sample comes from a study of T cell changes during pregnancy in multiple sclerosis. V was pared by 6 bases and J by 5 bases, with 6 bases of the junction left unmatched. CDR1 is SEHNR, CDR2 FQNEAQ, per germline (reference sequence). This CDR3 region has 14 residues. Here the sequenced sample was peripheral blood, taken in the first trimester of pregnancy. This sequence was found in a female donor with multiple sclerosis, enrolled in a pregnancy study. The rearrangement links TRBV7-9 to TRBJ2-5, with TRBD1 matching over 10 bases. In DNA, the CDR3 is TGTGCCAGCAGGTCGACAGGGGGCATCGAGACCCAGTACTTC. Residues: CASRSTGGIETQYF.